This T cell receptor beta chain was recorded in a study of siplizumab effects on memory and regulatory T cells. The repertoire was sequenced with immunoSEQ multiplex PCR; TCRdb's copy has only in-frame clones and lacks some. The sample carries fewer than 100,000 clones, 94% recorded once. The V gene lost 6 bases and the J gene lost 1 base, with 9 bases spanning the gap. From germline, CDR1 is MNHEY and CDR2 SVGAGI. The CDR3 is 13 residues long. Sequencing input: non-Treg CD4+ T cells sorted from blood. The origin of this receptor is a human donor in good health. V usage is TRBV6-5 and J usage is TRBJ1-1; D is uncertain. CDR3 in amino acids: CASSLGPNTEAFF. Written as DNA, the CDR3 is TGTGCCAGCAGCCTAGGACCGAACACTGAAGCTTTCTTT.